This TCR beta chain was sequenced in a study of identical twins. Each CDR3 protein is one row after TCRdb ran MiXCR on the 5' RACE reads. In the table there are about 890,000 distinct CDR3 sequences, about 12% of which are singletons. CDR1 and CDR2 from the germline V gene are LNHNV and YYDKDF (reference sequence). This CDR3 is built from 15 residues. The V and J ends lost 0 bases and 2 bases, in that order; junction bases with no gene match: 2. This clonotype occurred many times. These same records also appear under a second study, on yellow fever vaccine responses in identical twins.

The sequence derives from a woman between 18 and 29 years old in good health. Specimen: PBMCs. The chain employs TRBV15 and TRBJ1-2; 8 nucleotides align to TRBD1. CDR3 region: CATSRDPGGNYGYTF. The CDR3 nucleotides are TGTGCCACCAGCAGAGATCCAGGGGGCAACTATGGCTACACCTTC.